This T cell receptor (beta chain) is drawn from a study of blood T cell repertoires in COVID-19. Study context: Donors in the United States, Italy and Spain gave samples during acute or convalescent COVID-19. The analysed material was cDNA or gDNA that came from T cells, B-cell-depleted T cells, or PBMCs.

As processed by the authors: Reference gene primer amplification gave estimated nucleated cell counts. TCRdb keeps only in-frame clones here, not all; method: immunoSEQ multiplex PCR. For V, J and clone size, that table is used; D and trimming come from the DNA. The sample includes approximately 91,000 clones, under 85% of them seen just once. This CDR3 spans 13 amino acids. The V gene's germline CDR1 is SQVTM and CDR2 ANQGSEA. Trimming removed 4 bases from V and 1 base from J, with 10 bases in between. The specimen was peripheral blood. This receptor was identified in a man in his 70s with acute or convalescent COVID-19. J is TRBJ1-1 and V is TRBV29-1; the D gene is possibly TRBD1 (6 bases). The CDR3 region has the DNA TGCAGCGTTGTCCAGGGGAAGAACACTGAAGCTTTCTTT. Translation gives CSVVQGKNTEAFF.